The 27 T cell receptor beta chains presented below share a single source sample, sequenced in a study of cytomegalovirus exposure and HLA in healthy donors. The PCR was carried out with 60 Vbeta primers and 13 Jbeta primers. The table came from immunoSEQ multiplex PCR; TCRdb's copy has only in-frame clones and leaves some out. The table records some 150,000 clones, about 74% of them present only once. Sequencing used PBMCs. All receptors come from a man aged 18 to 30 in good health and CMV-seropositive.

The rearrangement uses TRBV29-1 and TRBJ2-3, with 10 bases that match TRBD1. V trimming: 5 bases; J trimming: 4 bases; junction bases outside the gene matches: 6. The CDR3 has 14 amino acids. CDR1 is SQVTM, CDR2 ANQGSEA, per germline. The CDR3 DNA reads TGCAGCGTTCTAAGGACAGGGGGGTCAGATACGCAGTATTTT. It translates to CSVLRTGGSDTQYF.

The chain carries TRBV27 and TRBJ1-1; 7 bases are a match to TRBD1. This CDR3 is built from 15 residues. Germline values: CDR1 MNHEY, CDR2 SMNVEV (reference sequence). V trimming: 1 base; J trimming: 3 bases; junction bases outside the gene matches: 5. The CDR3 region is CASSLYRDRDTEAFF. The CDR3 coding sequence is TGTGCCAGCAGTTTATACCGGGACAGAGACACTGAAGCTTTCTTT.

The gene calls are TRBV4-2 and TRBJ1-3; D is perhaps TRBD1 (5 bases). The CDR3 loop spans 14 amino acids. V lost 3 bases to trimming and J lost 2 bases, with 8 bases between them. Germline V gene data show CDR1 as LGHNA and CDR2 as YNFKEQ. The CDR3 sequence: CASSQGTAGNTIYF. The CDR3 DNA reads TGTGCCAGCAGCCAGGGGACTGCTGGAAACACCATATATTTT.

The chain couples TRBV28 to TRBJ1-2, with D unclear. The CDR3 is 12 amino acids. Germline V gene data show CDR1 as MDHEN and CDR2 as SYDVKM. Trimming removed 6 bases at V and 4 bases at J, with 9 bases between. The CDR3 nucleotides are TGTGCCAGCAGCCCCTCTATCTATGGCTACACCTTC. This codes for CASSPSIYGYTF.

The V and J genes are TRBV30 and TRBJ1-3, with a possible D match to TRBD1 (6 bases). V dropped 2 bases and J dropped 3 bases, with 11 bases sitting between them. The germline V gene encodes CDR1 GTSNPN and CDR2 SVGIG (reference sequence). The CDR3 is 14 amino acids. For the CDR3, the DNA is TGTGCCTGGAGTCCGGACAGCCTTGGAAACACCATATATTTT. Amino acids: CAWSPDSLGNTIYF.

The chain's CDR3 is CASSQTGTSTDTQYF. CDR3 coding DNA: TGTGCCAGCAGCCAGACTGGGACTAGCACAGATACGCAGTATTTT. This sequence joins TRBV25-1 and TRBJ2-3; a weak D match, TRBD2 (6 bases). The V and J ends lost 6 bases and 0 bases respectively, with 13 bases between them. Germline V gives CDR1 MGHDK, CDR2 SYGVNS. This CDR3 region has 15 residues.

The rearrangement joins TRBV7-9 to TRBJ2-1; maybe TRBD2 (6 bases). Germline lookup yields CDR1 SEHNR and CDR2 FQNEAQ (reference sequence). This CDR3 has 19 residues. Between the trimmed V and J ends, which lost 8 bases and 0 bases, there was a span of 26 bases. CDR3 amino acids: CASFGPRARGTFSYNEQFF. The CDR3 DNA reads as TGTGCCAGCTTTGGCCCTAGGGCGAGAGGGACTTTCTCCTACAATGAGCAGTTCTTC.

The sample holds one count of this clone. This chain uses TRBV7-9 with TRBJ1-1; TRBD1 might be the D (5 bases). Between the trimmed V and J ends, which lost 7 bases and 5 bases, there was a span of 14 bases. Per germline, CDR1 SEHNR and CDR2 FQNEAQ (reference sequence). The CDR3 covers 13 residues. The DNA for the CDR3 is TGTGCCAGCAACCCAGGAGGGGTGACTGAAGCTTTCTTT. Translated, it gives CASNPGGVTEAFF.

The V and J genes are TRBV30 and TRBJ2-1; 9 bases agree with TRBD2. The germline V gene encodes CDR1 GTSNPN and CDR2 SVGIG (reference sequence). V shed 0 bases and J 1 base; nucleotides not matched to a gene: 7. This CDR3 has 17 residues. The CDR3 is CAWSVGGRAESYNEQFF. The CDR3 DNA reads TGTGCCTGGAGTGTAGGCGGGAGGGCGGAATCCTACAATGAGCAGTTCTTC.

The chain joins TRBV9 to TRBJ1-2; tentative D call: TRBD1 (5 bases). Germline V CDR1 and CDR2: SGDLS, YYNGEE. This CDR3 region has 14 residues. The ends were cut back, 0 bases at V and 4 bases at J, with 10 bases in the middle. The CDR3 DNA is TGTGCCAGCAGCGTAGGGGGCGCCCCCTATGGCTACACCTTC. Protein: CASSVGGAPYGYTF.

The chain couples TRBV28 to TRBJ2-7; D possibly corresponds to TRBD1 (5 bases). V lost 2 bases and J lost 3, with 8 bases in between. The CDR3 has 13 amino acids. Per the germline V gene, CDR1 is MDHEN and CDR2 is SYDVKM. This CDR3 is CASSLGQGYEQYF. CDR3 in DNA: TGTGCCAGCAGTTTAGGCCAGGGCTACGAGCAGTACTTC.

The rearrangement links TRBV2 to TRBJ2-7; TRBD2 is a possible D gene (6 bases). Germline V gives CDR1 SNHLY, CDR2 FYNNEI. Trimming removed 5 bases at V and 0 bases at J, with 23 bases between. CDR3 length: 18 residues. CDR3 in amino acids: CASSFSLGQRVFSYEQYF. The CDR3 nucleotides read TGTGCCAGCAGTTTCTCCCTAGGTCAGCGGGTCTTCTCCTACGAGCAGTACTTC.

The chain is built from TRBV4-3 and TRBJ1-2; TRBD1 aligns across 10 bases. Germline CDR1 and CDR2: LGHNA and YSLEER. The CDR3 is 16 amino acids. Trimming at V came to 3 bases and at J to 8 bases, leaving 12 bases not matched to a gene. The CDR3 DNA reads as TGCGCCAGCAGCCAGATGACAGGGGGCGCCTTCTACGGCTACACCTTC. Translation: CASSQMTGGAFYGYTF.

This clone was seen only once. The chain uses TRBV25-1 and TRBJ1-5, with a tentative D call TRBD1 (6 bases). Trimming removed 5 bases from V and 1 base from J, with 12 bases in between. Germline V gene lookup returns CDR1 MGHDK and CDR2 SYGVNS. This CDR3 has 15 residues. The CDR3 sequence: CASSSRDNSNQPQHF. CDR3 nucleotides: TGTGCCAGCAGTTCCCGGGACAACAGCAATCAGCCCCAGCATTTT.

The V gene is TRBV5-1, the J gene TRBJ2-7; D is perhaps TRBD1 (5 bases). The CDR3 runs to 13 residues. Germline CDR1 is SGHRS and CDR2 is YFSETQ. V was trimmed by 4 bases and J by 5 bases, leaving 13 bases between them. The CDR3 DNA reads TGCGCCAGCAGCAGTCAGGGTGGTAACGAGCAGTACTTC. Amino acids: CASSSQGGNEQYF.

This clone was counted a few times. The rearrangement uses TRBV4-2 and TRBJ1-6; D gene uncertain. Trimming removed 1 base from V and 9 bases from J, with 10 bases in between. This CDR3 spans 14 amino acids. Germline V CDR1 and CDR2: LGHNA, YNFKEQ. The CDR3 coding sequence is TGTGCCAGCAGCCAAGGACCTCGGGGTTCACCCCTCCACTTT. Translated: CASSQGPRGSPLHF.

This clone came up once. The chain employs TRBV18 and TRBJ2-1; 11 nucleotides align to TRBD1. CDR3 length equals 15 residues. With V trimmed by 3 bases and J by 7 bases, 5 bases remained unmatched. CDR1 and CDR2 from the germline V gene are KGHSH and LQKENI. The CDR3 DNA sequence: TGTGCCAGCTCACCTAGGACAGGGGGCGGGAATGAGCAGTTCTTC. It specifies CASSPRTGGGNEQFF.

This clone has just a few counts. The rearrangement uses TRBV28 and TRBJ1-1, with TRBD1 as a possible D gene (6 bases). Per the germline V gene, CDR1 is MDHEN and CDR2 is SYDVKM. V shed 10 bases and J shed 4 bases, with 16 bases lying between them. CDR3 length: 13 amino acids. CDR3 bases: TGTGCCACCGGACAGAGCCATTCCACTGAAGCTTTCTTT. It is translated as CATGQSHSTEAFF.

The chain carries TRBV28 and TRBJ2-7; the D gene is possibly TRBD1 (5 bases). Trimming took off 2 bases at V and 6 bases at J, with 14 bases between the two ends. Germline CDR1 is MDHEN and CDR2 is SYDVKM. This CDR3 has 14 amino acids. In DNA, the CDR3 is TGTGCCAGCAGTTTAGCAGGGAAGGTTCGCGAGCAGTACTTC. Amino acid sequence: CASSLAGKVREQYF.

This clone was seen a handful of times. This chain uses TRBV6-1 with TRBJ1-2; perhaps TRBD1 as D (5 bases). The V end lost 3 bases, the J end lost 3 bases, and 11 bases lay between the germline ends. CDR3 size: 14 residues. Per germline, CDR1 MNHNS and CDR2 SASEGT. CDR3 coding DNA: TGTGCCAGCAGTGAGGGGGGTATAGACTATGGCTACACCTTC. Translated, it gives CASSEGGIDYGYTF.

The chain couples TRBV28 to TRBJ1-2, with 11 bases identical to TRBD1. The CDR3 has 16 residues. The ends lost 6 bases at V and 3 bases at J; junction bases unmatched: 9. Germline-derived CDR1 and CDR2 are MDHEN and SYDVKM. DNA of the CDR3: TGTGCCAGCAGCCTCGGACAGGGGGCGCGTCACTATGGCTACACCTTC. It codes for CASSLGQGARHYGYTF.

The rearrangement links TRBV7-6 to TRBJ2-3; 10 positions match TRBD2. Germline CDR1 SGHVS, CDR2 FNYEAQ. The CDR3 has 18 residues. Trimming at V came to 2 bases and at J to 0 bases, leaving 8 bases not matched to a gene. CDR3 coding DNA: TGTGCCAGCAGCTTACGTGGAGCGGGAGGGCTTAGCACAGATACGCAGTATTTT. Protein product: CASSLRGAGGLSTDTQYF.

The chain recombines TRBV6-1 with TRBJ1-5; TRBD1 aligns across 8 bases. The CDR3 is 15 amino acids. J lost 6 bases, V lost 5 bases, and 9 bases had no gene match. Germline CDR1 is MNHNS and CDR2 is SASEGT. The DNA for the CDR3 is TGTGCCAGCAGTCCCCGGGACAGGACCCTTCAGCCCCAGCATTTT. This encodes CASSPRDRTLQPQHF.

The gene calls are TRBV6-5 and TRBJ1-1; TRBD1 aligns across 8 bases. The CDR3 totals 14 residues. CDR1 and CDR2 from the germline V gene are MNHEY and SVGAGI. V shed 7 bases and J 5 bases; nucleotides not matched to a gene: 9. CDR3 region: CASTKDRVKTEAFF. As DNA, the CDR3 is TGTGCCAGCACCAAGGACAGGGTAAAGACTGAAGCTTTCTTT.

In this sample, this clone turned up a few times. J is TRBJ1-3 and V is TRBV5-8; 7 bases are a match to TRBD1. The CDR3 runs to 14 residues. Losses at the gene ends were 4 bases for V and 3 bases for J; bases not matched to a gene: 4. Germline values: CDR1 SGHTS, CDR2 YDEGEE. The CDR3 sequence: CASSIGQDGNTIYF. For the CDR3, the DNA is TGTGCCAGCAGCATCGGACAGGATGGAAACACCATATATTTT.

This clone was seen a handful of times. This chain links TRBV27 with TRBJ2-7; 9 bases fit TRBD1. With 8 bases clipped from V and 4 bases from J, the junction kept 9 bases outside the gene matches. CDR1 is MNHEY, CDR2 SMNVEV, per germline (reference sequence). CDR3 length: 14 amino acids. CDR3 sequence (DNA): TGTGCCAGCGGAATATCGGACAGGGGTTACGAGCAGTACTTC. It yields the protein CASGISDRGYEQYF.

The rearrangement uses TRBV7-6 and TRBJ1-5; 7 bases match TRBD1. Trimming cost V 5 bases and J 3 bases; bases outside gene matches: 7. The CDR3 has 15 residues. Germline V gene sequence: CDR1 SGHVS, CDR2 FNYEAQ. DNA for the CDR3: TGTGCCAGCAGCCCGAAGGGACAGCCCAATCAGCCCCAGCATTTT. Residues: CASSPKGQPNQPQHF.